These 16 T cell receptor beta chains share one sample of origin, sequenced in a study of blood T cell repertoires in COVID-19. Produced via immunoSEQ multiplex PCR; TCRdb's table is partial and in-frame only. Seen here are a few hundred thousand clones, 86% observed once, and the top ten hold roughly 4%. The sequencing sample was made of PBMCs or T cells enriched from blood (not recorded which). These receptors originate from a young man who had recovered from COVID-19.

The chain employs TRBV11-3 and TRBJ2-5, with 7 bases matching TRBD2. Trimming took 1 base from V and 2 from J; bases not matched to a gene: 10. Germline lookup yields CDR1 SGHNT and CDR2 YENEEA. The CDR3 is made up of 17 amino acids. The CDR3 loop reads CASSLGRTGGNQETQYF. For the CDR3, the DNA is TGTGCCAGCAGCTTAGGGAGGACGGGGGGAAATCAAGAGACCCAGTACTTC. The whole variable domain, filled in from reference TRBV11-3 and TRBJ2-5, reads EAGVVQSPRYKIIEKKQPVAFWCNPISGHNTLYWYLQNLGQGPELLIRYENEEAVDDSQLPKDRFSAERLKGVDSTLKIQPAELGDSAVYLCASSLGRTGGNQETQYFGPGTRLLVL.

This clone was picked up one time. The J gene is TRBJ1-1, the V gene TRBV7-9; possibly TRBD1 for D (6 bases). V was shortened by 6 bases and J by 2 bases, with 16 bases between the two germline ends. CDR1 is SEHNR, CDR2 FQNEAQ, per germline (reference sequence). This CDR3 has 15 residues. CDR3 sequence reads: CASRDIGGTNTEAFF. CDR3 sequence (DNA): TGTGCCAGCAGGGACATAGGGGGAACAAACACTGAAGCTTTCTTT. Complete variable domain (other parts from reference TRBV7-9 and TRBJ1-1): DTGVSQNPRHKITKRGQNVTFRCDPISEHNRLYWYRQTLGQGPEFLTYFQNEAQLEKSRLLSDRFSAERPKGSFSTLEIQRTEQGDSAMYLCASRDIGGTNTEAFFGQGTRLTVV.

This chain links TRBV5-8 with TRBJ2-7; 11 bases line up with TRBD1. The CDR3 contains 15 residues. CDR1 and CDR2 from the germline V gene are SGHTS and YDEGEE. Losses at the gene ends were 0 bases for V and 4 bases for J; bases not matched to a gene: 3. The CDR3, as DNA: TGTGCCAGCAGCTTGGGGGGACAGGGGGTGTACGAGCAGTACTTC. It is translated as CASSLGGQGVYEQYF.

V and J are TRBV11-2 and TRBJ2-4; TRBD2 is a possible D gene (7 bases). Germline values: CDR1 SGHAT, CDR2 FQNNGV. CDR3 length equals 15 residues. Trimming removed 4 bases at V and 5 bases at J, with 15 bases between. The CDR3 sequence is CASSWGGVTENIQYF. The CDR3 DNA reads TGTGCCAGCAGCTGGGGGGGCGTAACGGAAAACATTCAGTACTTC.

V is TRBV4-1 and J is TRBJ2-5; 7 bases agree with TRBD1. The CDR3 has 15 amino acids. V was pared by 3 bases and J by 7 bases, with 11 bases of the junction left unmatched. Germline V lookup: CDR1 MGHRA, CDR2 YSYEKL. The chain's CDR3 is CASSHPGQTKGTQYF. CDR3 sequence (DNA): TGCGCCAGCAGCCACCCGGGACAGACTAAAGGGACCCAGTACTTC.

This chain links TRBV30 with TRBJ1-5; 8 nucleotides align to TRBD1. The V gene end was trimmed by 2 bases and the J gene end by 9 bases; junction bases not matched to a gene: 6. From germline, CDR1 is GTSNPN and CDR2 SVGIG (reference sequence). The CDR3 is 13 amino acids. The CDR3, as DNA: TGTGCCTGGAGTCGAGAACAGGGGGGGCCCCAGCATTTT. Translation gives CAWSREQGGPQHF.

The genes are TRBV25-1 and TRBJ1-2; 7 bases align to TRBD1. The CDR3 totals 12 residues. Germline loops: CDR1 MGHDK, CDR2 SYGVNS. V lost 4 bases and J lost 5; bases outside the gene matches: 1. In DNA form, the CDR3 reads TGTGCCAGCAGTGGGGACAGATATGGCTACACCTTC. This gives the protein CASSGDRYGYTF.

This clone was picked up one time. The chain uses TRBV7-6 and TRBJ2-3; 9 nucleotides line up with TRBD2. The CDR3 contains 16 residues. CDR1 and CDR2 (germline): SGHVS, FNYEAQ. Unmatched junction bases numbered 6, after V lost 1 base and J lost 4 bases. Here the CDR3 DNA reads TGTGCCAGCAGCTTAGTGATAGCGGGAGTGGCAGATACGCAGTATTTT. Translating gives CASSLVIAGVADTQYF.

The chain couples TRBV28 to TRBJ1-4, with a tentative D call TRBD1 (6 bases). In germline, CDR1 is MDHEN, CDR2 SYDVKM. Trimming took off 5 bases at V and 7 bases at J, with 23 bases between the two ends. CDR3 length equals 17 residues. The CDR3, as DNA: TGTGCCAGCAGTCCCGATACAGGGAGAAATTGGGGTGAAAAACTGTTTTTT. Translating gives CASSPDTGRNWGEKLFF.

This clone is a singleton in its sample. The rearrangement links TRBV18 to TRBJ1-4, with TRBD1 identical over 8 bases. Trimming removed 3 bases from V and 6 bases from J; junction bases left unmatched: 0. This CDR3 contains 13 residues. Germline loops: CDR1 KGHSH, CDR2 LQKENI. CDR3 loop: CASSPDRDEKLFF. The CDR3 nucleotides are TGTGCCAGCTCACCGGACAGGGATGAAAAACTGTTTTTT.

As for this clone: One end of the junction does not line up with germline, which may come from a read error. CDR3 residues: CASSDKRTSGGHRGAVF. In DNA, the CDR3 is TGTGCCAGCAGTGATAAACGGACTAGCGGGGGACACCGGGGAGCTGTTTTT. The chain employs TRBV6-4 and TRBJ2-2, with 13 bases lining up with TRBD2. CDR1 and CDR2 (germline): MRHNA, SNTAGT. CDR3 length: 17 residues.

The chain employs TRBV28 and TRBJ2-1; 11 nucleotides align to TRBD2. The germline CDR1 and CDR2 sequences are MDHEN and SYDVKM. CDR3 length: 17 amino acids. Trimming took 3 bases from V and 4 from J; bases not matched to a gene: 8. This CDR3 reads CASSLEGLAETYNEQFF. The CDR3 DNA follows: TGTGCCAGCAGTTTGGAGGGACTAGCGGAGACTTACAATGAGCAGTTCTTC.

The gene calls are TRBV19 and TRBJ1-5, with 9 bases fitting TRBD1. There are 13 residues in the CDR3. The germline CDR1 and CDR2 sequences are LNHDA and SQIVND (reference sequence). V gave up 8 bases and J gave up 7 bases; unmatched junction bases: 6. The CDR3 nucleotides read TGTGCCAGTCAACAGGGGGCTTGGCAGCCCCAGCATTTT. Translated, it gives CASQQGAWQPQHF.

V is TRBV5-5 and J is TRBJ2-5; TRBD1 matches 7 bases. Per germline, CDR1 SGHKS and CDR2 YYEKEE (reference sequence). The length of the CDR3 is 14 residues. V lost 4 bases to trimming and J lost 1 base; unmatched junction nucleotides: 4. CDR3: CASSRGQSQETQYF. CDR3 sequence (DNA): TGTGCCAGCAGCAGGGGACAGTCCCAAGAGACCCAGTACTTC.

V gene TRBV27 combines with J gene TRBJ2-3; maybe TRBD1 (5 bases). Trimming removed 6 bases at V and 0 bases at J, with 7 bases between. The germline V gene has CDR1 MNHEY and CDR2 SMNVEV (reference sequence). This CDR3 has 13 residues. The CDR3 nucleotides are TGTGCCAGCAGGACAGTTAGCACAGATACGCAGTATTTT. This gives the protein CASRTVSTDTQYF.

The chain recombines TRBV5-1 with TRBJ2-2; TRBD1 aligns across 7 bases. Germline assignment: CDR1 SGHRS and CDR2 YFSETQ. CDR3 size: 16 residues. The trim removed 0 bases at V and 4 bases at J, leaving 6 bases unmatched. The CDR3 reads CASSLDRGAGTGELFF. CDR3 nucleotides: TGCGCCAGCAGCTTGGACAGGGGCGCAGGCACCGGGGAGCTGTTTTTT.